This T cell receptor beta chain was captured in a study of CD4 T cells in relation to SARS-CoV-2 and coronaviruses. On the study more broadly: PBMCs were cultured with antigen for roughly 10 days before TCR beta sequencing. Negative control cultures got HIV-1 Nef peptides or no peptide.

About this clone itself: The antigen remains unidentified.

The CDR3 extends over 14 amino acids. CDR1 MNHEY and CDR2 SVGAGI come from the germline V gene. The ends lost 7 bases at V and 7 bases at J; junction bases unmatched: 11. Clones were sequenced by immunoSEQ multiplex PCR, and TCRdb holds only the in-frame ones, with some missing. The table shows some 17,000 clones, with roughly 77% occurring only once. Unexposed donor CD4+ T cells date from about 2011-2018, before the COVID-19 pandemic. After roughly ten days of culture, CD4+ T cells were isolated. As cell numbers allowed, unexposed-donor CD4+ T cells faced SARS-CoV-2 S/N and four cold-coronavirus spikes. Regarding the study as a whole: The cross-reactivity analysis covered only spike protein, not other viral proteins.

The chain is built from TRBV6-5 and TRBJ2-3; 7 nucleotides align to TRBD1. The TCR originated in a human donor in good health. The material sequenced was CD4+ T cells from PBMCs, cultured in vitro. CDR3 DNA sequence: TGTGCCAGCACTCCCACTGACAGGGAAAATACGCAGTATTTT. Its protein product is CASTPTDRENTQYF.